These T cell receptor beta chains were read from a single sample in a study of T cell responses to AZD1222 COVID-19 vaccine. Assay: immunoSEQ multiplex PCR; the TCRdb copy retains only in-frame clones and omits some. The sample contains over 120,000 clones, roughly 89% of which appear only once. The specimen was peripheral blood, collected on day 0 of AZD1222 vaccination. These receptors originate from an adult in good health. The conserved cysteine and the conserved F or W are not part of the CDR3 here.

ASSLRGLSTDTQY,TRBJ2-3,TRBV5-6
ASSYAQEGT,TRBJ1-2,TRBV6-6
ASSLEGSGYFIIQY,TRBJ2-7,TRBV5-1
ASSPQGDSNQPQH,TRBJ1-5,TRBV5-1
ASSPSTGYNQPQH,TRBJ1-5,TRBV28
ASSLGQENTGELF,TRBJ2-2,TRBV5-4
ASRGAANYGYT,TRBJ1-2,TRBV9
ASSYSGGGGYEQY,TRBJ2-7,TRBV6-5
ASSKQTENTEAF,TRBJ1-1,TRBV5-4
ASSPPDPGYYEQF,TRBJ2-1,TRBV18
ASSLVMVDGEQY,TRBJ2-7,TRBV5-5
ASSSPTGYNSPLH,TRBJ1-6,TRBV28
ASSLGTGGLNEQY,TRBJ2-7,TRBV7-8
ASSVQETQY,TRBJ2-5,TRBV18
ASSQRDSTYEQY,TRBJ2-7,TRBV3-1/TRBV3-2
ASRPGGLNTEAF,TRBJ1-1,TRBV28
ASSAQRGDSGSKETQY,TRBJ2-5,TRBV6-1
ASINSAGGNNAGYT,TRBJ1-2,TRBV6-5
ASSISTGTQY,TRBJ2-3,TRBV6-5
ASTSRVTYEQY,TRBJ2-7,TRBV28
ASSVGTGGGNEQF,TRBJ2-1,TRBV9
ASSRQGARTGELF,TRBJ2-2,TRBV6-6
ASSSGGTDYGYT,TRBJ1-2,TRBV5-1
SVVMGQGFSYT,TRBJ1-2,TRBV29-1
ASSLQGAAYGYT,TRBJ1-2,TRBV18
ASTSLTSTWGYT,TRBJ1-2,TRBV27
ASSEGLAAQETQY,TRBJ2-5,TRBV6-1
ASSLETAYNSPLH,TRBJ1-6,TRBV5-1
ASSTGYQETQY,TRBJ2-5,TRBV10-1